This T cell receptor (beta chain) was identified in a study of blood T cell repertoires in COVID-19. Looking at the study overall: Donors in the United States, Italy and Spain gave samples during acute or convalescent COVID-19. PBMCs, B-cell-depleted T cells, or T cells were the source of the cDNA or gDNA that made up the material.

The authors' processing: Nucleated cell number was recorded as an estimate derived from reference gene primer amplification. Assay used: immunoSEQ multiplex PCR; TCRdb lists only in-frame clones, some missing. V and J calls and clone size follow that table, whereas D and trimming were derived from the DNA. The sample consists of 95,000 to 150,000 clones, 92% of them appearing once. CDR3 size: 16 residues. Trimming at V came to 1 base and at J to 6 bases, leaving 7 bases not matched to a gene. Per the germline V gene, CDR1 is SGHAT and CDR2 is FQNNGV. Input material: peripheral blood. The chain has TRBV11-2 and TRBJ2-2; TRBD1 agrees at 8 bases. The receptor's source is a man between 50 and 59 years old with COVID-19, enrolled during active disease. CDR3 coding DNA: TGTGCCAGCAGCTTAGCCGGACAGGGTTTGGCCGGGGAGCTGTTTTTT. The encoded protein is CASSLAGQGLAGELFF. Filled out from reference TRBV11-2 and TRBJ2-2, the complete variable domain reads EAGVAQSPRYKIIEKRQSVAFWCNPISGHATLYWYQQILGQGPKLLIQFQNNGVVDDSQLPKDRFSAERLKGVDSTLKIQPAKLEDSAVYLCASSLAGQGLAGELFFGEGSRLTVL.